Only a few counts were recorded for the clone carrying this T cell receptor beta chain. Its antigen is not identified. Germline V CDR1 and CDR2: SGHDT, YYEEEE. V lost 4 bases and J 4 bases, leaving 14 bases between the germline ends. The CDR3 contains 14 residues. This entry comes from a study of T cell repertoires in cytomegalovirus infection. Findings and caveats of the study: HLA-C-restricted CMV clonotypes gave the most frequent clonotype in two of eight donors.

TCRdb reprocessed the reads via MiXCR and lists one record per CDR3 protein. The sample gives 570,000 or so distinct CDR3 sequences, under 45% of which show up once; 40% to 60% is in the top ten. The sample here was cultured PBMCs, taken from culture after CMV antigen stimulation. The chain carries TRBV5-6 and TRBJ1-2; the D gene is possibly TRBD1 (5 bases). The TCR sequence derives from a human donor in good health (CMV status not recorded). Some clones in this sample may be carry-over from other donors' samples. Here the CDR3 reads CASSPGYLGYGYTF. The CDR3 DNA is TGTGCCAGCAGCCCAGGGTATTTGGGCTATGGCTACACCTTC.